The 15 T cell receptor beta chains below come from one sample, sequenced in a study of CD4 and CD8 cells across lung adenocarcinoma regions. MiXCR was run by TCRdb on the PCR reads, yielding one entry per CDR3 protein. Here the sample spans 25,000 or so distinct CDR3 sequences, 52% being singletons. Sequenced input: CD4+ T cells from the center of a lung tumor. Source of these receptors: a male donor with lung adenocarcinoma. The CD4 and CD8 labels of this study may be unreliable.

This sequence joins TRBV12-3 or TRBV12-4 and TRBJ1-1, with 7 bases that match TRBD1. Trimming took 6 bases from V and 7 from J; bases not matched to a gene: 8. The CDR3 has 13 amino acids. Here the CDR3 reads CASRYTGQIEAFF. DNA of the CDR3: TGTGCCAGCAGATACACGGGACAGATTGAAGCTTTCTTT.

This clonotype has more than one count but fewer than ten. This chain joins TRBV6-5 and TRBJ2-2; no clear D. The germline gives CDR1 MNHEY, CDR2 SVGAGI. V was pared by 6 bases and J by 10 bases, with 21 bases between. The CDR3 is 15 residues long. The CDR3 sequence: CASRLQSGITEELFF. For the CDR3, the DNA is TGTGCCAGCAGACTCCAGTCCGGAATTACAGAGGAGCTGTTTTTT.

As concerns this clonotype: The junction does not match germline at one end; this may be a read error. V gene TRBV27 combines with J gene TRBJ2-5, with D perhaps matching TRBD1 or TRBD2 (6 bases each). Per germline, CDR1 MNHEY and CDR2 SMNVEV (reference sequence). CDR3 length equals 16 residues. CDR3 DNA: TGTGCTAGCGCGGGGCTCGGGGGCCGGGACCAGGAGACCCAGTACTTC. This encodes CASAGLGGRDQETQYF.

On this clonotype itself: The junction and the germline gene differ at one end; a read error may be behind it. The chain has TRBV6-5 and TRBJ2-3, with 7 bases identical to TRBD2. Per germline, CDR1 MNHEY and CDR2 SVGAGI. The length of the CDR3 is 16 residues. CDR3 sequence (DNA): TGTGCCAGCAGTTACCAGAGCGGGACGAGCAAAGATACTCAGTATTTC. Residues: CASSYQSGTSKDTQYF.

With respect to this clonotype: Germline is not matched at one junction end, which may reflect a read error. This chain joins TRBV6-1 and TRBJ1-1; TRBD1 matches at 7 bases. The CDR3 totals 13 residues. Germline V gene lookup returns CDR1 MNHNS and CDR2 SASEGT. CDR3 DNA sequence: TGTGCCAGCAGTGCGACAGGGAACACTGAAGATTCCTTC. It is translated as CASSATGNTEDSF.

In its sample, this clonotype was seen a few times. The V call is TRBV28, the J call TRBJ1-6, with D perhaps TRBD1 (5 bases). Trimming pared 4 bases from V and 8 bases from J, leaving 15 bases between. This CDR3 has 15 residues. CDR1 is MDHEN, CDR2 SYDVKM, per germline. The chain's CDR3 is CASSWTGTQDSPLHF. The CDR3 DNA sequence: TGTGCCAGCAGTTGGACCGGGACGCAAGATTCACCCCTCCACTTT.

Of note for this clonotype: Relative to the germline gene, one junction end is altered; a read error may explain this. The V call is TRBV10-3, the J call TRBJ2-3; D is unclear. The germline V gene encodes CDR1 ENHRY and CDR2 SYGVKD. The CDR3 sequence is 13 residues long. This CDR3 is CATIPGAQEALSF. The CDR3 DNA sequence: TGTGCCACTATTCCGGGTGCCCAAGAGGCCCTGTCCTTT.

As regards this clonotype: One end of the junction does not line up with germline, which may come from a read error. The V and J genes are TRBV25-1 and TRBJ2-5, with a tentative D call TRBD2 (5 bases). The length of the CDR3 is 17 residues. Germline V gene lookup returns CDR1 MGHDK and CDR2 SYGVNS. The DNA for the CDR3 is TGTGCCTGTTCGGTGGGGTTCGGTGGCGGGCGCACAGATACCCAGTATTTC. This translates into CACSVGFGGGRTDTQYF.

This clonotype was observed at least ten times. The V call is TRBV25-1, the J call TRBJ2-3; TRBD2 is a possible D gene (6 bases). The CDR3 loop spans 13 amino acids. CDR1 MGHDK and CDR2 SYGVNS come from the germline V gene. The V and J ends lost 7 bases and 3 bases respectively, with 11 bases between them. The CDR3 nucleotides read TGTGCCAGCAAGGGACTCACTACAGATACGCAGTATTTT. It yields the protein CASKGLTTDTQYF.

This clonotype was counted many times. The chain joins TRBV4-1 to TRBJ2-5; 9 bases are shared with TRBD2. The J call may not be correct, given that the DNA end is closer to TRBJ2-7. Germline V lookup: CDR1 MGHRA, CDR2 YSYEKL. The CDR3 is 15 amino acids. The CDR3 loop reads CASSQELREGGEQYF. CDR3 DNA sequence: TGCGCCAGCAGCCAAGAGCTGCGGGAGGGCGGCGAGCAGTACTTC.

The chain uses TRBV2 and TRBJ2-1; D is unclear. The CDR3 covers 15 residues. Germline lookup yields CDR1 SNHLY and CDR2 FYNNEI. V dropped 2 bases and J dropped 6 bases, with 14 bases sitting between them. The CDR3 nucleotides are TGTGCCAGCAGTGAACCCCTTTATAATCCCAATGAGCAGTTCTTC. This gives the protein CASSEPLYNPNEQFF.

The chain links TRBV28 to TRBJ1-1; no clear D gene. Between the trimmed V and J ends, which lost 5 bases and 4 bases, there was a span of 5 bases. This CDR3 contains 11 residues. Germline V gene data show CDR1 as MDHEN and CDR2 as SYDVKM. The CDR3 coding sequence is TGTGCCAGCAGTCGAGGCACTGAAGCTTTCTTT. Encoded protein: CASSRGTEAFF.

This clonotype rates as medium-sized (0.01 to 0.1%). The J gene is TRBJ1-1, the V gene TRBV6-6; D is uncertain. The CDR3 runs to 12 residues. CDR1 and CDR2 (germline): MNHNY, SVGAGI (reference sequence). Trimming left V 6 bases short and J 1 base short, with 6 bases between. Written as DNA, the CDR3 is TGTGCCAGCAGCCGCAGGAACACTGAAGCTTTCTTT. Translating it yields CASSRRNTEAFF.

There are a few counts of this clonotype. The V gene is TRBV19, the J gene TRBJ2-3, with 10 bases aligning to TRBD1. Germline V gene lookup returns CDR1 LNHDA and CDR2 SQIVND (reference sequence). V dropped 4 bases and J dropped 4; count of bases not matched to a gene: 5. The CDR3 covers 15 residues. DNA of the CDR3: TGTGCCAGTAGTAGGGGACAGGGGTTCGCAGATACGCAGTATTTT. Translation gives CASSRGQGFADTQYF.

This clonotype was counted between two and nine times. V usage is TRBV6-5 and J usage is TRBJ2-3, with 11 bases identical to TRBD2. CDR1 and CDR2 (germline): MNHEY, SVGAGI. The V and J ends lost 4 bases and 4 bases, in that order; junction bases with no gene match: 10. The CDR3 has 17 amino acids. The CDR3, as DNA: TGTGCCAGCAGTTTTCGGACTAGCGGGCAGTCGGCAGATACGCAGTATTTT. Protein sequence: CASSFRTSGQSADTQYF.